This is a list of T cell receptor beta chains from one sample in a study of cytomegalovirus exposure and HLA in healthy donors. TCRdb's table, derived via immunoSEQ multiplex PCR, lists solely in-frame clones and lacks some. The sample records around 120,000 clones, 70% to 80% being singletons. Sequencing was done on a sample of PBMCs. These receptor sequences come from a man in his fifties in good health and CMV-seropositive. The CDR3 runs from the conserved cysteine through the conserved F or W. The D gene is left open where the match is weak. Rows give clone size only sometimes, using once, few, many, or a class for an expanded clone.

j_call	d_call	v_call	clone_size	cdr3_aa	cdr3_nt
TRBJ2-7	TRBD2	TRBV2	once	CASSSGIGEQYF	TGTGCCAGCTCTAGCGGGATAGGCGAGCAGTACTTC
TRBJ2-2	-	TRBV10-3	-	CAISESRVGELFF	TGTGCCATCAGTGAGTCCCGAGTCGGGGAGCTGTTTTTT
TRBJ1-1	-	TRBV6-1	-	CASSPRGIGTEAFF	TGTGCCAGCAGCCCTAGAGGGATAGGCACTGAAGCTTTCTTT
TRBJ1-5	-	TRBV12-5	-	CASGGGIQPQHF	TGTGCTAGTGGGGGAGGGATTCAGCCCCAGCATTTT
TRBJ1-5	-	TRBV7-2	-	CASSLRLYSNQPQHF	TGTGCCAGCAGCTTACGGTTGTATAGCAATCAGCCCCAGCATTTT
TRBJ2-1	-	TRBV30	-	CAWTGRNEQFF	TGTGCCTGGACAGGCCGTAATGAGCAGTTCTTC
TRBJ1-5	-	TRBV5-8	-	CASSLRQGKGNQPQHF	TGTGCCAGCAGCTTGAGGCAGGGTAAAGGCAATCAGCCCCAGCATTTT
TRBJ1-1	TRBD1	TRBV7-9	once	CASSLRDRGPNTEAFF	TGTGCCAGCAGCCTTCGGGACAGGGGGCCGAACACTGAAGCTTTCTTT
TRBJ2-7	TRBD1	TRBV2	-	CASSDDSQGAHEQYF	TGTGCCAGCAGTGATGACAGTCAGGGGGCCCACGAGCAGTACTTC
TRBJ2-7	-	TRBV10-3	-	CAIREDNYEQYF	TGTGCCATCAGGGAGGACAATTACGAGCAGTACTTC
TRBJ2-7	TRBD2	TRBV6-5	-	CASSLGGAGGREQYF	TGTGCCAGCAGCCTGGGGGGAGCGGGAGGGCGGGAGCAGTACTTC
TRBJ1-2	-	TRBV18	-	CASSQSLTVNYGYTF	TGTGCCAGCTCACAATCGCTTACGGTCAACTATGGCTACACCTTC
TRBJ1-4	-	TRBV5-1	-	CASSLSSPTGVNEKLFF	TGCGCCAGCAGCTTGTCTTCTCCGACAGGCGTTAATGAAAAACTGTTTTTT
TRBJ1-5	-	TRBV4-1	-	CASSQVSDSNYQPQHF	TGCGCCAGCAGCCAAGTATCGGACAGCAACTATCAGCCCCAGCATTTT
TRBJ2-3	-	TRBV30	few	CAWSWRERSIDTQYF	TGTGCCTGGAGTTGGAGGGAGAGATCGATAGATACGCAGTATTTT
TRBJ1-3	-	TRBV28	-	CASSLSLILLSGNTIYF	TGTGCCAGCAGTTTAAGTCTAATACTCCTCTCTGGAAACACCATATATTTT
TRBJ2-7	-	TRBV30	-	CAWSPGANYEQYF	TGTGCCTGGAGTCCAGGGGCAAACTACGAGCAGTACTTC
TRBJ1-4	-	TRBV9	-	CASSNREFNEKLFF	TGTGCCAGCAGTAACAGGGAATTTAATGAAAAACTGTTTTTT
TRBJ2-3	TRBD1	TRBV7-6	-	CASSLGTGRTDTQYF	TGTGCCAGCAGCCTAGGGACAGGTCGCACAGATACGCAGTATTTT
TRBJ2-2	-	TRBV19	-	CASSGVVEGGTGELFF	TGTGCCAGTAGTGGGGTAGTAGAGGGTGGCACCGGGGAGCTGTTTTTT
TRBJ1-5	-	TRBV9	once	CASSAGHHSNQPQHF	TGTGCCAGCAGCGCGGGACACCATAGCAATCAGCCCCAGCATTTT
TRBJ1-2	TRBD1	TRBV6-5	-	CASSYSGTGYYGYTF	TGTGCCAGCAGTTACTCGGGGACAGGGTACTATGGCTACACCTTC
TRBJ2-7	TRBD2	TRBV30	-	CAWRGAGTSGSGFEQYF	TGTGCCTGGAGAGGGGCCGGGACTAGCGGGAGCGGGTTCGAGCAGTACTTC
TRBJ1-2	-	TRBV12-5	few	CASAFDRLGGYTF	TGTGCTAGTGCCTTTGACAGGCTCGGTGGCTACACCTTC